This T cell receptor (beta chain) was recorded in a study of siplizumab effects on memory and regulatory T cells. In regard to this clone: Its antigen is undetermined.

Overall study results and limits: Among alloreactive clones, only a minor fraction mapped to unstimulated subsets.

The assay was immunoSEQ multiplex PCR, and TCRdb's table has in-frame clones only and misses some. The table records about 60,000 clones, roughly 80% of them present only once. The CDR3 loop spans 11 amino acids. The ends were cut back, 5 bases at V and 7 bases at J, with 9 bases in the middle. Per germline, CDR1 SGHTS and CDR2 YDEGEE. The chain is built from TRBV5-8 and TRBJ1-2, with D unresolved. Sequencing was performed on memory CD4+ T cells sorted from blood. The clonotype originates from a human donor in good health. CDR3 DNA: TGTGCCAGCAGTCTGGACTCTGGCTACACCTTC. This translates into CASSLDSGYTF.